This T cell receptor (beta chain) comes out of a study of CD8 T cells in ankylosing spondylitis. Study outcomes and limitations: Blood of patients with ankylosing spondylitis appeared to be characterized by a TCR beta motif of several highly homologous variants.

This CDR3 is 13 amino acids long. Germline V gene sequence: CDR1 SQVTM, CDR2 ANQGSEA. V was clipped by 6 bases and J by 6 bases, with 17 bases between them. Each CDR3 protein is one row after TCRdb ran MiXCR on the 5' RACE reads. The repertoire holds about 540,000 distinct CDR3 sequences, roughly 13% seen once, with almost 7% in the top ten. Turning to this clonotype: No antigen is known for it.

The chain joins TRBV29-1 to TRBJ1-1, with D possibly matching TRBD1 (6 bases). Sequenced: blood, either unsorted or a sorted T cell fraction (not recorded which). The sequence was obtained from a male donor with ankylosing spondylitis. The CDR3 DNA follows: TGCAGCGTGCACAGAGGGGGGACGCCTGAAGCTTTCTTT. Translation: CSVHRGGTPEAFF.